The 10 T cell receptor beta chains in this list originate from one sample, sequenced in a study of early T cells in non-severe SARS-CoV-2 infection (dated by TCRdb to the early 2020s). Libraries were built with 5' RACE. TCRdb lists the instrument as NextSeq 500. The public reads were run again by TCRdb, first through fastp at Q25 and then through MiXCR, and only productive beta chains were kept. Identical CDR3 protein sequences are pooled into one entry, listed with their most common genes and DNA. This sample has about 57,000 distinct CDR3 sequences in its table, and roughly 13% of those were observed once. Approximately 4.6% of the sample rests with the top ten. The sample comprised whole blood. The origin of the receptors is an adult who was a healthcare worker with PCR-confirmed SARS-CoV-2 infection or an uninfected control (not recorded which).

This clonotype was counted ten times or more. V is TRBV5-5 and J is TRBJ2-2, with 8 bases matching TRBD1. Germline assignment: CDR1 SGHKS and CDR2 YYEKEE (reference sequence). This CDR3 region has 17 residues. Losses at the gene ends were 4 bases for V and 0 bases for J; bases not matched to a gene: 8. CDR3 sequence (DNA): TGTGCCAGCAGCCCAGACAGGGGCCTTACGAACACCGGGGAGCTGTTTTTT. This encodes CASSPDRGLTNTGELFF.

The chain links TRBV6-5 to TRBJ1-1, with D possibly matching TRBD1 (5 bases). This CDR3 region has 15 residues. V lost 2 bases and J lost 3, with 13 bases in between. The germline V gene has CDR1 MNHEY and CDR2 SVGAGI. Written as DNA, the CDR3 is TGTGCCAGCAGTTACATCGGCAGAGGGGACACTGAAGCTTTCTTT. Translation: CASSYIGRGDTEAFF.

This clonotype was recorded a few times. J is TRBJ2-3 and V is TRBV10-3; D is unclear. This CDR3 comprises 12 residues. V lost 6 bases and J 4 bases, leaving 8 bases between the germline ends. Germline CDR1 and CDR2: ENHRY and SYGVKD. CDR3 nucleotide sequence: TGTGCCATCAGGGATATCGCAGATACGCAGTATTTT. Its translation is CAIRDIADTQYF.

The table lists this clonotype with many counts. This chain uses TRBV19 with TRBJ2-7, with D possibly being TRBD1 (6 bases). Deletions cut 7 bases from V and 3 bases from J, with 13 bases between. The CDR3 covers 13 residues. Germline V CDR1 and CDR2: LNHDA, SQIVND (reference sequence). CDR3 nucleotide sequence: TGTGCCAGTACTGGGGACAAAAACTACGAGCAGTACTTC. Translated, it gives CASTGDKNYEQYF.

In this sample, this clonotype turned up many times. The chain employs TRBV20-1 and TRBJ2-7; 8 nucleotides match TRBD1. From germline, CDR1 is DFQATT and CDR2 SNEGSKA (reference sequence). With V trimmed by 1 base and J by 2 bases, 4 bases remained unmatched. CDR3 length equals 14 residues. CDR3 residues: CSARGGRGPYEQYF. As DNA, the CDR3 is TGCAGTGCTAGAGGGGGCAGGGGGCCCTACGAGCAGTACTTC.

This clonotype was observed at least ten times. The J gene is TRBJ1-6, the V gene TRBV6-5; the D gene is possibly TRBD1 (5 bases). From germline, CDR1 is MNHEY and CDR2 SVGAGI. The CDR3 contains 16 residues. Trimming took off 2 bases at V and 6 bases at J, with 14 bases between the two ends. CDR3 region: CASSYEAGLGNSPLHF. CDR3 nucleotide sequence: TGTGCCAGCAGTTACGAGGCGGGGCTTGGTAATTCACCCCTCCACTTT.

The table lists this clonotype with many counts. This rearrangement joins TRBV11-2 to TRBJ2-4; 9 bases agree with TRBD1. This CDR3 contains 16 residues. From germline, CDR1 is SGHAT and CDR2 FQNNGV. V shed 3 bases, J shed 0 bases, and the junction held 3 bases outside the gene matches. CDR3 loop: CASSFGTGLAKNIQYF. The DNA for the CDR3 is TGTGCCAGCAGCTTCGGGACAGGGCTAGCCAAAAACATTCAGTACTTC.

This clonotype has more than one count but fewer than ten. This chain connects TRBV9 to TRBJ1-1, with D hard to call. The V gene's germline CDR1 is SGDLS and CDR2 YYNGEE. V was clipped by 0 bases and J by 8 bases, with 8 bases between them. The CDR3 is 12 residues long. CDR3: CASSVGGGEAFF. The CDR3, as DNA: TGTGCCAGCAGCGTAGGTGGAGGGGAAGCTTTCTTT.

Regarding this clonotype: This may arise from a read error, as a much more abundant clone is one base away. This chain uses TRBV11-2 with TRBJ2-7; possibly TRBD2 for D (5 bases). V lost 2 bases and J 3 bases, leaving 17 bases between the germline ends. CDR1 is SGHAT and CDR2 is FQNNGV in the germline V gene. This CDR3 comprises 16 residues. CDR3 coding DNA: TGTGCCAGCAGCTTAACGGCAGAGGGCGAGAACTACGAGCAGTACTTC. Amino acid sequence: CASSLTAEGENYEQYF.

With respect to this clonotype: A much larger clone differs by one base, so this may be a read error. The missing conserved phenylalanine or tryptophan at the end of this CDR3 makes a read error likely. The gene calls are TRBV6-5 and TRBJ2-1; tentatively, D is TRBD2 (5 bases). Germline V CDR1 and CDR2: MNHEY, SVGAGI. Trimming shortened V by 5 bases and J by 8 bases, and 16 bases separated the two germline ends. The CDR3 runs to 14 residues. CDR3 nucleotide sequence: TGTGCCAGCAGTCGCGGGCCTCTCGGCGATGAGCAGTTCATC. It encodes CASSRGPLGDEQFI.